Sequencing of this T cell receptor beta chain was carried out in a study of blood T cell repertoires in COVID-19. As for the study in general: Samples representing acute and convalescent COVID-19 were sourced from the United States, Italy and Spain. T cells, B-cell-depleted T cells, or PBMCs provided the cDNA or gDNA that served as material.

Germline loops: CDR1 SQVTM, CDR2 ANQGSEA. J lost 0 bases, V lost 7 bases, and 5 bases had no gene match. The CDR3 is 14 amino acids. TCRdb's copy holds only in-frame clones and misses some; the assay was immunoSEQ multiplex PCR. This sample has approximately 260,000 clones, with approximately 78% found just once. J is TRBJ1-3 and V is TRBV29-1, with 8 nucleotides matching TRBD1. The clonotype was recovered from a woman aged 55-75 years with active or convalescent COVID-19. The sample consisted of peripheral blood. The DNA of the CDR3 is TGCAGCGATTCCCAGGGGGCCTCTGGAAACACCATATATTTT. It codes for CSDSQGASGNTIYF. Complete variable domain (other parts from reference TRBV29-1 and TRBJ1-3): SAVISQKPSRDICQRGTSLTIQCQVDSQVTMMFWYRQQPGQSLTLIATANQGSEATYESGFVIDKFPISRPNLTFSTLTVSNMSPEDSSIYLCSDSQGASGNTIYFGEGSWLTVV.